The next 3 T cell receptor beta chains were all read from a single sample in a study of blood T cell repertoires in COVID-19. The protocol was immunoSEQ multiplex PCR, while the TCRdb copy is restricted to in-frame clones and leaves out a portion. The sample gives about 220,000 clones, approximately 84% of which show up once; 2.9% is in the top ten. The specimen sequenced was peripheral blood. All receptors come from a man aged 50 to 59 who had recovered from COVID-19.

This chain joins TRBV27 and TRBJ2-2; 7 nucleotides match TRBD1. The V gene's germline CDR1 is MNHEY and CDR2 SMNVEV (reference sequence). V lost 8 bases and J lost 7; bases outside the gene matches: 7. This CDR3 spans 13 amino acids. The CDR3 nucleotides are TGTGCCAGCGGACGACAGGGCATCGGGGAGCTGTTTTTT. Its translation: CASGRQGIGELFF.

This clone has just one count. The chain has TRBV19 and TRBJ2-1; 8 positions match TRBD2. Germline V gene sequence: CDR1 LNHDA, CDR2 SQIVND (reference sequence). V lost 6 bases and J lost 7; bases outside the gene matches: 14. There are 16 residues in the CDR3. The CDR3: CASRASSGRARNEQFF. The CDR3 bases are TGTGCCAGTAGGGCCAGCTCCGGGAGGGCGCGGAATGAGCAGTTCTTC.

V gene TRBV7-6 combines with J gene TRBJ2-2; perhaps TRBD1 as D (6 bases). There are 16 residues in the CDR3. V shed 6 bases and J shed 3 bases, with 17 bases lying between them. Germline V gene sequence: CDR1 SGHVS, CDR2 FNYEAQ. The DNA for the CDR3 is TGTGCCAGCAGTTCGAACAGGGTCAGGGACACCGGGGAGCTGTTTTTT. It yields the protein CASSSNRVRDTGELFF.